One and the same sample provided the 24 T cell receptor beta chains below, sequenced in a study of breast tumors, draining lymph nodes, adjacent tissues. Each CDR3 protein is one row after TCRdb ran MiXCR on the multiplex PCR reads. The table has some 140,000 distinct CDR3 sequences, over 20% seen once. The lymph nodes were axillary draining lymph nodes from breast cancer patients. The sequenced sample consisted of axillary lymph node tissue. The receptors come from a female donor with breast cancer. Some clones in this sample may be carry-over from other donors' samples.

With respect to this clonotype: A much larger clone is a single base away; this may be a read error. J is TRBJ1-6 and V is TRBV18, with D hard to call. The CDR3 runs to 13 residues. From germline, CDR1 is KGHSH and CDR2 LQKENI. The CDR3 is CAGSPRGDSPLHF. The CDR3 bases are TGTGCCGGCTCACCACGGGGTGATTCACCCCTCCACTTT.

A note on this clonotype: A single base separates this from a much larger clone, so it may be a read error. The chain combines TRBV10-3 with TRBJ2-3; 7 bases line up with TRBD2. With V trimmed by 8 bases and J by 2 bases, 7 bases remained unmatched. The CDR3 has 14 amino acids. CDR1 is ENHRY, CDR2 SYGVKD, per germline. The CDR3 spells CAIGSSGPTDTQYF. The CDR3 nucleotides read TGTGCCATCGGGTCTAGCGGTCCCACAGATACGCAGTATTTT.

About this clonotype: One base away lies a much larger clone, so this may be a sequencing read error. The CDR3: CASSLGHGNTIYF. In DNA form, the CDR3 reads TGTGCCAGCAGCTTGGGTCATGGAAACACCATATATTTT. The chain has TRBV5-8 and TRBJ1-3, with D uncertain. The CDR3 is made up of 13 amino acids. Looked up from germline, CDR1 is SGHTS and CDR2 is YDEGEE. Trimming left V 0 bases short and J 3 bases short, with 4 bases between.

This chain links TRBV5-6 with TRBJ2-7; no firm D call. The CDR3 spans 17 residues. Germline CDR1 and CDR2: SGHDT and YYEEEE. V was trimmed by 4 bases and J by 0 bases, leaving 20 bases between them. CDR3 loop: CASSTVGRSASSYEQYV. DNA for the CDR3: TGTGCCAGCAGCACGGTGGGCAGGAGCGCTAGCTCCTACGAGCAGTACGTC.

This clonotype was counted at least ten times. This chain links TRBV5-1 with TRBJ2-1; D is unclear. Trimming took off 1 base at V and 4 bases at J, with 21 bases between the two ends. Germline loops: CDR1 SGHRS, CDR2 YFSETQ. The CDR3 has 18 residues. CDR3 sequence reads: CASSLSTKTRGVYNEQFF. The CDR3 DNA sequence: TGCGCCAGCAGCTTGTCGACAAAAACGCGTGGAGTATACAATGAGCAGTTCTTC.

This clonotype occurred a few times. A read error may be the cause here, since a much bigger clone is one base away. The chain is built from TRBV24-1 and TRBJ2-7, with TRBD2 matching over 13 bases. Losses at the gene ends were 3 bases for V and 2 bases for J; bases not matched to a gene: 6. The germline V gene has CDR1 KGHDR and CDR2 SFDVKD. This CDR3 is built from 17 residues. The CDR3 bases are TGTGCCACCAGTGATCGTCCCACTAGCGGGAGGGCCTACGAGCAGTACTTC. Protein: CATSDRPTSGRAYEQYF.

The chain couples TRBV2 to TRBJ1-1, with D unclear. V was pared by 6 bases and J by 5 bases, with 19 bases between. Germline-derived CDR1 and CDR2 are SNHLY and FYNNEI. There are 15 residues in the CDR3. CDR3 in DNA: TGTGCCAGCAGCTTAGCCGGGTCCATGGCGACTGAAGCTTTCTTT. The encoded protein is CASSLAGSMATEAFF.

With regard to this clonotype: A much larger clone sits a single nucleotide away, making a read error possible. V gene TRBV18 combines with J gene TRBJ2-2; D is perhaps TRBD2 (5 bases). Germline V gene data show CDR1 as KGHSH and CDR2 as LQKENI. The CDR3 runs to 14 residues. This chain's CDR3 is CASSRASRTGEPFF. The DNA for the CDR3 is TGTGCCAGCTCACGGGCTTCGAGGACCGGGGAGCCGTTTTTT.

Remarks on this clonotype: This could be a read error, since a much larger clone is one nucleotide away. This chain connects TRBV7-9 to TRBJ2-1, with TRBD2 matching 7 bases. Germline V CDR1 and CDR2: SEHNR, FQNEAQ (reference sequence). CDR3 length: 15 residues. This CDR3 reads CASSLGGGLYNGQFF. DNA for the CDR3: TGTGCCAGCAGCTTGGGTGGGGGACTATACAATGGGCAGTTCTTC.

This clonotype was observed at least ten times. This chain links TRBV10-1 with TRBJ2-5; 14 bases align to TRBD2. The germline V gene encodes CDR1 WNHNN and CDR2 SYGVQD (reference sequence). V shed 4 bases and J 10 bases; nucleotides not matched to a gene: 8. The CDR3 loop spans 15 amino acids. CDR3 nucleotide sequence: TGCGCCAGCAGTGCCGGGACTAGCGGGAGAACGGTCCAGTACTTC. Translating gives CASSAGTSGRTVQYF.

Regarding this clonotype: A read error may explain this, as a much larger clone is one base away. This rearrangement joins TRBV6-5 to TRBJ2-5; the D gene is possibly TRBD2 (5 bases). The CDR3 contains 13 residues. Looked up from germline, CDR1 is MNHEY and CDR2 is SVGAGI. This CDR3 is CASSYSLVEAQYF. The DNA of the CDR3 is TGTGCCAGCAGTTACTCACTAGTAGAGGCCCAGTACTTC.

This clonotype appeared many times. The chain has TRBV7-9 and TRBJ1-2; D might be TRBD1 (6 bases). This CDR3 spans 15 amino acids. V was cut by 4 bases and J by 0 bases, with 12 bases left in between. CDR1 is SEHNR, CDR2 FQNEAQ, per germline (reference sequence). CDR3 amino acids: CASSSGGRSNYGYTF. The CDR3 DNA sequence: TGTGCCAGCAGCTCCGGGGGGCGCTCTAACTATGGCTACACCTTC. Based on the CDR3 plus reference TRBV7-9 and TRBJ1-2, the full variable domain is DTGVSQNPRHKITKRGQNVTFRCDPISEHNRLYWYRQTLGQGPEFLTYFQNEAQLEKSRLLSDRFSAERPKGSFSTLEIQRTEQGDSAMYLCASSSGGRSNYGYTFGSGTRLTVV.

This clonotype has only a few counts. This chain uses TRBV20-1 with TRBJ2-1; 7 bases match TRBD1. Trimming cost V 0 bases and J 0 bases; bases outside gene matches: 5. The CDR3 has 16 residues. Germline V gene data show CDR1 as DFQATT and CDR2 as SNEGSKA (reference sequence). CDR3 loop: CSARDLRDSSYNEQFF. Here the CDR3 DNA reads TGCAGTGCTAGAGACCTCCGGGACAGCTCCTACAATGAGCAGTTCTTC.

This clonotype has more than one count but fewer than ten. The CDR3 sequence: CASSLDRGSSQHF. The CDR3 nucleotides are TGTGCCAGCAGCTTGGACAGGGGGTCTAGTCAGCATTTT. The chain employs TRBV5-5 and TRBJ1-5; 8 bases are shared with TRBD1. The CDR3 extends over 13 amino acids. CDR1 SGHKS and CDR2 YYEKEE come from the germline V gene (reference sequence). The trim removed 0 bases at V and 13 bases at J, leaving 6 bases unmatched. The full variable domain, completed using reference TRBV5-5 and TRBJ1-5, is DAGVTQSPTHLIKTRGQQVTLRCSPISGHKSVSWYQQVLGQGPQFIFQYYEKEERGRGNFPDRFSARQFPNYSSELNVNALLLGDSALYLCASSLDRGSSQHFGDGTRLSIL.

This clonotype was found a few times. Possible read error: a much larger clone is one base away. The CDR3 region is CASSRRAVSYEQYF. For the CDR3, the DNA is TGTGCCAGCAGCCGCCGGGCTGTCTCCTACGAGCAGTACTTC. The chain combines TRBV5-6 with TRBJ2-7; D is unresolved. The CDR3 is made up of 14 amino acids. V was trimmed by 4 bases and J by 0 bases, leaving 11 bases between them. Germline CDR1 reads SGHDT; CDR2 reads YYEEEE.

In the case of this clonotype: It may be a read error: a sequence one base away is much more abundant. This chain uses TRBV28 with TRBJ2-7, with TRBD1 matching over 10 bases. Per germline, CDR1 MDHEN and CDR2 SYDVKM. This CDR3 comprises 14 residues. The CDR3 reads CAGRPTGGLYEQYF. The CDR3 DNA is TGTGCCGGCAGACCGACAGGGGGCTTATACGAGCAGTACTTC.

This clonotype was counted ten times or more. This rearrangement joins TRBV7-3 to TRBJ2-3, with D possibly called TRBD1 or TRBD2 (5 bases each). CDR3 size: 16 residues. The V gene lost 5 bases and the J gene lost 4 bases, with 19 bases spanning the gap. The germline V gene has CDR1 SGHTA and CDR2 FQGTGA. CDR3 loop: CASSRTGGANSDTQYF. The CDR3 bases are TGTGCCAGCAGCCGGACTGGGGGAGCCAATTCAGATACGCAGTATTTT.

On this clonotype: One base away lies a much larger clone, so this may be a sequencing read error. Here the CDR3 reads CAWNRNEKLFF. In DNA form, the CDR3 reads TGTGCCTGGAACCGAAATGAAAAACTGTTTTTT. This chain links TRBV30 with TRBJ1-4; D gene uncertain. In germline, CDR1 is GTSNPN, CDR2 SVGIG (reference sequence). The V end was cut by 4 bases, the J end by 5 bases, with 5 bases between. The CDR3 loop spans 11 amino acids.

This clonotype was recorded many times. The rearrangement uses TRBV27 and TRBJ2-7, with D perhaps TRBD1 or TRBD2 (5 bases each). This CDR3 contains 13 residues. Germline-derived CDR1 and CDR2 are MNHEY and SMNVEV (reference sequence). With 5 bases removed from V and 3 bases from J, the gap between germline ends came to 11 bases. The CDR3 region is CASSPRDLYEQYF. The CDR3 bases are TGTGCCAGCAGTCCCAGGGACCTCTACGAGCAGTACTTC.

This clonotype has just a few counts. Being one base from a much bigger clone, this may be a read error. CDR3 in amino acids: CASSQEWFRGDGYYGYAF. CDR3 in DNA: TGTGCCAGCAGCCAAGAGTGGTTCCGGGGGGATGGATACTATGGCTACGCCTTC. This chain uses TRBV3-1 with TRBJ1-2; D may be TRBD1 (5 bases). Per the germline V gene, CDR1 is LGHDT and CDR2 is YNNKEL (reference sequence). The length of the CDR3 is 18 residues.

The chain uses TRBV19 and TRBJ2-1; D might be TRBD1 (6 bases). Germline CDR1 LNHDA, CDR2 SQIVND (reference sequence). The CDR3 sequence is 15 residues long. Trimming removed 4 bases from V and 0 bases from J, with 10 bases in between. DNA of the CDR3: TGTGCCAGTAGTACCGACAGGAGCTCCTACAATGAGCAGTTCTTC. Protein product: CASSTDRSSYNEQFF.

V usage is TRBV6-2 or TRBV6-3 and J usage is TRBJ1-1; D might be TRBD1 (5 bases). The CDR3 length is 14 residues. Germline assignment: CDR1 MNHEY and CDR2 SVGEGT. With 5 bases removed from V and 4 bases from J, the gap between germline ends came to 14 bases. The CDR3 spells CASSTLIGGTEAFF. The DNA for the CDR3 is TGTGCCAGCAGTACCCTAATTGGGGGCACTGAAGCTTTCTTT.

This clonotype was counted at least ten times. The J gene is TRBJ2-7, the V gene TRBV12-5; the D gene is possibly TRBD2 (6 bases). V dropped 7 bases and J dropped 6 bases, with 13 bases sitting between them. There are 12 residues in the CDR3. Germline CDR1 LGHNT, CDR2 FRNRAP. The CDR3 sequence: CASAALGGEQYF. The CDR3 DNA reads TGTGCTAGTGCCGCGCTGGGGGGCGAGCAGTACTTC.

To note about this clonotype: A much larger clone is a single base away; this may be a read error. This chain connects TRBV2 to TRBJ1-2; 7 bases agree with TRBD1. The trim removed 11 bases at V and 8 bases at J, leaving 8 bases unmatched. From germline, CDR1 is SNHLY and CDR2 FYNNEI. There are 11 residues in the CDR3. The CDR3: CACMTGNGYTF. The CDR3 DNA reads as TGTGCCTGCATGACAGGGAACGGCTACACCTTC.